These T cell receptor beta chains were read from a single sample in a study of regulatory T cells in long-lasting Graves disease. TCRdb re-analysed the multiplex PCR reads in MiXCR, keeping a single row per CDR3 protein. The table includes under 500,000 distinct CDR3 sequences, around 20% detected once. The sequencing here drew on peripheral blood mononuclear cells (PBMCs), taken when the disease was refractory, from a patient treated with antithyroid drugs. The receptors originated from a female donor with Graves disease. Both conserved end residues are part of each CDR3. The D gene is left open where the match is weak. Clone size is shown for a subset of rows, as once, few, many or a class of expanded clone.

D gene	V gene	J gene	clone size	CDR3 DNA	CDR3 protein
-	TRBV7-4	TRBJ1-6	-	TGTGCCAGCAGCGACCCGCCGGGACTGAGCTCCTATAATTCACCCCTCCACTTT	CASSDPPGLSSYNSPLHF
-	TRBV27	TRBJ1-1	many	TGTGCCAGCTCGCCGGGACACCCCGTCGTAATGAACACTGAAGCTTTCTTT	CASSPGHPVVMNTEAFF
-	TRBV6-1	TRBJ2-1	-	TGTGCCAGCAGCCGGGGGCGAAATAGGGGCTACAATGAGCAGTTCTTC	CASSRGRNRGYNEQFF
TRBD2	TRBV7-2	TRBJ2-7	-	TGTGCCAGCAGCTTAGCGCGCAGGATCGGCGGGAGCGCCTACGAGCAGTACTTC	CASSLARRIGGSAYEQYF
-	TRBV9	TRBJ2-5	many	TGTGCCAGCAGTGTTGGGGGCCAAGAGACCCAGTACTTC	CASSVGGQETQYF
-	TRBV28	TRBJ1-1	few	TGTGCCAGCACATCCAGGGGTGGCCCGAACACTGAAGCTTTCTTT	CASTSRGGPNTEAFF
-	TRBV29-1	TRBJ1-2	many	TGCAGCGTTGGGCAAGGGGCCGATGGCTACACCTTC	CSVGQGADGYTF
-	TRBV6-5	TRBJ1-4	many	TGTGCCAGCAGTTACCGGGGATTCGCGGATGAAAAACTGTTTTTT	CASSYRGFADEKLFF
TRBD1	TRBV6-1	TRBJ2-1	-	TGTGCCAGCAGAGTATTCCCGGGACAGAACTACAATGAGCAGTTCTTC	CASRVFPGQNYNEQFF
TRBD2	TRBV30	TRBJ2-5	few	TGTGCCTGGAGTGTACTAGCGGGGAACCAAGAGACCCAGTACTTC	CAWSVLAGNQETQYF
-	TRBV20-1	TRBJ1-6	few	TGCAGTGCTTCACAGGGTTCTGGGCCCCTCCACTTT	CSASQGSGPLHF
TRBD2	TRBV3-1	TRBJ2-1	few	TGTGCCAGCAGCCAGACTAGCGGGAGGGCCGTTACTCAAACCTTC	CASSQTSGRAVTQTF
TRBD2	TRBV11-2	TRBJ2-7	many	TGTGCCAGCAGTCGAGGACTAGTTCCCCACGAGCAGTACTTC	CASSRGLVPHEQYF
TRBD1	TRBV29-1	TRBJ2-5	-	TGCAGCGTTGTTGGGCAGGGGGTATCGGCCCAGTACTTC	CSVVGQGVSAQYF
TRBD2	TRBV10-2	TRBJ2-7	many	TGCGCCAGCAGACTAGCGGAAAACTCCTACGAGCAGTACTTC	CASRLAENSYEQYF
-	TRBV20-1	TRBJ2-7	-	TGCAGTGCTACACTAGTCCCGAGCTCCTACGAGCAGTACTTC	CSATLVPSSYEQYF
-	TRBV10-3	TRBJ2-3	-	TGTGCCATCAGTGTATCAGCGCTGGCGAGGGATACGCAGTATTTT	CAISVSALARDTQYF
TRBD1	TRBV20-1	TRBJ2-7	many	TGCAGTGCTAGGGCGGACAGGGGTCGCTACGAGCAGTACTTC	CSARADRGRYEQYF
TRBD1	TRBV12-3/TRBV12-4	TRBJ2-7	many	TGTGCCAGCAGTCTCGGACAGGGGGCGAACGAGCAGTACTTC	CASSLGQGANEQYF
-	TRBV10-1	TRBJ2-2	-	TGCGCCAGCAGTGGTGGACCCGGCAAGAACACCGGGGAGCTGTTTTTT	CASSGGPGKNTGELFF